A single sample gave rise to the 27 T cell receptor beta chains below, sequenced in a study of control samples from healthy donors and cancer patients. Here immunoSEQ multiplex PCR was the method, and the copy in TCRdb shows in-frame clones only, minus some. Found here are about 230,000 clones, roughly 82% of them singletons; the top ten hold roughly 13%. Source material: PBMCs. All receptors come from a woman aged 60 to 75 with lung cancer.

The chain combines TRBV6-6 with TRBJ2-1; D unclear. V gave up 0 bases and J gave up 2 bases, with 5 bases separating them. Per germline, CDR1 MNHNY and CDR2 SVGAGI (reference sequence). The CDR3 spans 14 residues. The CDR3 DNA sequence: TGTGCCAGCAGTTACTCGGCCACCTACAATGAGCAGTTCTTC. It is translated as CASSYSATYNEQFF.

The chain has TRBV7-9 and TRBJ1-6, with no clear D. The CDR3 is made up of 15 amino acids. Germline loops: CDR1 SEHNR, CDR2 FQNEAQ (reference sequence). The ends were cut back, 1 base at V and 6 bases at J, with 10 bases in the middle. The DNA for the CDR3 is TGTGCCAGCAGCTTAGACTCTACTCTTAATTCACCCCTCCACTTT. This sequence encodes CASSLDSTLNSPLHF.

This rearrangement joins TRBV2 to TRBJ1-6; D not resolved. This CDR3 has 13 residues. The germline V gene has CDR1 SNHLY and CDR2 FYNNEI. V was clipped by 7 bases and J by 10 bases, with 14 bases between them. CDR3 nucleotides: TGTGCCAGCATCTACAGTACAGAGTCACCCCTCCACTTT. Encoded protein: CASIYSTESPLHF.

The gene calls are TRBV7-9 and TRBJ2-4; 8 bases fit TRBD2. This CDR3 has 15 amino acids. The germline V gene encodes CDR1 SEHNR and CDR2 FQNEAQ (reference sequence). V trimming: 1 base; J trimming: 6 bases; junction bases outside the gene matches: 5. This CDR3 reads CASSLVSGGGNIQYF. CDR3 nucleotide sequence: TGTGCCAGCAGCTTAGTTTCGGGAGGGGGAAACATTCAGTACTTC.

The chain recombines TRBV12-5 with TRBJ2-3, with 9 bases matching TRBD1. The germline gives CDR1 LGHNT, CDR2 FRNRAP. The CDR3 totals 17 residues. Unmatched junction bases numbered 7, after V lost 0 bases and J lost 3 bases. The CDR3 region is CASGLVLTGGATDTQYF. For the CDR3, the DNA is TGTGCTAGTGGTTTGGTCCTAACAGGGGGCGCAACAGATACGCAGTATTTT.

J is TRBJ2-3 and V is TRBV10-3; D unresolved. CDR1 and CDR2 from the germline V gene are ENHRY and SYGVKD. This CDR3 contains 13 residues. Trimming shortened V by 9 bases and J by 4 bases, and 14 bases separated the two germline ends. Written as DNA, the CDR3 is TGTGCCATAAAAATAGAGTCGGCAGATACGCAGTATTTT. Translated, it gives CAIKIESADTQYF.

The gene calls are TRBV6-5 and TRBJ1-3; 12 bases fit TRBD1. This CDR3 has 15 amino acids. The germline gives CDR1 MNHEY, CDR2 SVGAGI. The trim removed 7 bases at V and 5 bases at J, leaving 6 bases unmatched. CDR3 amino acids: CASTWGQGARNTIYF. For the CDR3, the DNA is TGTGCCAGCACTTGGGGACAGGGGGCGAGAAACACCATATATTTT.

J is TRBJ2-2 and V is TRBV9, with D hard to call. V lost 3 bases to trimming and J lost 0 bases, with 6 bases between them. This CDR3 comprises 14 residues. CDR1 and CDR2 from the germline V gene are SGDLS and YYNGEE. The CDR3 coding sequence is TGTGCCAGCAGCGCCAGGACGAACACCGGGGAGCTGTTTTTT. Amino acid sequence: CASSARTNTGELFF.

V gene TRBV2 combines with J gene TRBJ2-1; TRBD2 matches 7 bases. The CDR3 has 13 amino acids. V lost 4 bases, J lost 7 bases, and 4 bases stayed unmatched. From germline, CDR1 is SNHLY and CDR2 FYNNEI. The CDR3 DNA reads TGTGCCAGCAGTGGGACTAGTCTGAATGAGCAGTTCTTC. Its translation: CASSGTSLNEQFF. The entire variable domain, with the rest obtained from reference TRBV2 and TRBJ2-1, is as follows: EPEVTQTPSHQVTQMGQEVILRCVPISNHLYFYWYRQILGQKVEFLVSFYNNEISEKSEIFDDQFSVERPDGSNFTLKIRSTKLEDSAMYFCASSGTSLNEQFFGPGTRLTVL.

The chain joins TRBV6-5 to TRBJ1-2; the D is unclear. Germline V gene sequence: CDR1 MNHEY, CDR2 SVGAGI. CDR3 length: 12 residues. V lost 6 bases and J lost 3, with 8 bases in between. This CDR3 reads CASSPGDYGYTF. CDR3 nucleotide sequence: TGTGCCAGCAGCCCAGGTGACTATGGCTACACCTTC.

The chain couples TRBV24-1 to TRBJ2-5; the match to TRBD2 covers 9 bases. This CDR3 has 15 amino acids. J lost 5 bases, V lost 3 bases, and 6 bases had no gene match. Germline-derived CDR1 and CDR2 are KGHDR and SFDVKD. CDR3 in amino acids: CATSDMGGGDETQYF. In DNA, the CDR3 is TGTGCCACCAGTGATATGGGCGGGGGGGACGAGACCCAGTACTTC.

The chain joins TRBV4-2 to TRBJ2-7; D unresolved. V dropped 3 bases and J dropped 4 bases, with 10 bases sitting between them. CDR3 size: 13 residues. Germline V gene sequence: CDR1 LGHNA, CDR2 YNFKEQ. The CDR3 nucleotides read TGTGCCAGCAGCCAGGCCAGTCTTTACGAGCAGTACTTC. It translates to CASSQASLYEQYF.

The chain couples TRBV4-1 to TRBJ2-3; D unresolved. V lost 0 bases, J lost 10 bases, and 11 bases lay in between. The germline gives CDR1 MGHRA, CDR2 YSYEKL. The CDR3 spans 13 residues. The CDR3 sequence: CASSQDQVGAQYF. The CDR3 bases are TGCGCCAGCAGCCAAGATCAGGTCGGAGCGCAGTATTTT.

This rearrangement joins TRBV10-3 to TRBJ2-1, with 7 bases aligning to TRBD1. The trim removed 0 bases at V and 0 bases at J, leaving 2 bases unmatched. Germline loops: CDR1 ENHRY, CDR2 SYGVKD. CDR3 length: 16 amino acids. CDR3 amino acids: CAISESGQSSYNEQFF. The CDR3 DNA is TGTGCCATCAGTGAGTCGGGACAGAGCTCCTACAATGAGCAGTTCTTC.

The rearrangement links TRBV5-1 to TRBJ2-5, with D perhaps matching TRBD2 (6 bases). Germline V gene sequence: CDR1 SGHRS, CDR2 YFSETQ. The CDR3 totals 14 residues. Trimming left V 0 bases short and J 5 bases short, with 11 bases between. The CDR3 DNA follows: TGCGCCAGCAGCTTGGTGGGGAGGACCGAGACCCAGTACTTC. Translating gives CASSLVGRTETQYF.

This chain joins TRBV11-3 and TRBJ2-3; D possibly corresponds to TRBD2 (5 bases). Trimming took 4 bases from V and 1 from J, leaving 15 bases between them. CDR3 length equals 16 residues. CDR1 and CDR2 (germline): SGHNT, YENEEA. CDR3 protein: CASSSQRPGGTDTQYF. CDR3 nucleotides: TGTGCCAGCAGCTCACAGCGCCCCGGGGGCACAGATACGCAGTATTTT. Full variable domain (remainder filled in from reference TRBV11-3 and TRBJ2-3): EAGVVQSPRYKIIEKKQPVAFWCNPISGHNTLYWYLQNLGQGPELLIRYENEEAVDDSQLPKDRFSAERLKGVDSTLKIQPAELGDSAVYLCASSSQRPGGTDTQYFGPGTRLTVL.

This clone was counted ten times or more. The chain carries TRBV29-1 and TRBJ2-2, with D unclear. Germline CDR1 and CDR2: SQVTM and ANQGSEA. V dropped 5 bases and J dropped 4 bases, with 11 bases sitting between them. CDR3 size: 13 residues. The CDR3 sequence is CSVNPTGTGELFF. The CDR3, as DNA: TGCAGCGTTAACCCCACGGGCACCGGGGAGCTGTTTTTT.

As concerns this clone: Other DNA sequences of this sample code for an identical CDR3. The CDR3 region has the DNA TGCAGCGTTCTCACAGGGGGCACTGAAGCTTTCTTT. Amino acids: CSVLTGGTEAFF. The chain has TRBV29-1 and TRBJ1-1; 8 nucleotides line up with TRBD1. The CDR3 consists of 12 residues. V gave up 5 bases and J gave up 4 bases; unmatched junction bases: 3. The germline gives CDR1 SQVTM, CDR2 ANQGSEA.

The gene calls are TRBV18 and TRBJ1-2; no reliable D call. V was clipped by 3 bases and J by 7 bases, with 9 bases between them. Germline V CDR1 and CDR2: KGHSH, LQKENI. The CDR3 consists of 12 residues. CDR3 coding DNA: TGTGCCAGCTCACCCGGGGTTCTTGGCTACACCTTC. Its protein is CASSPGVLGYTF.

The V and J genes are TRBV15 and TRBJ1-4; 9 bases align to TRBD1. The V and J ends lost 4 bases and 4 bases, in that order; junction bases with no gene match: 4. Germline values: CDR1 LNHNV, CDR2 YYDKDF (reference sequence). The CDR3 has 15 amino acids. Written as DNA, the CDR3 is TGTGCCACCAGCACCGGGACAGGGATTAATGAAAAACTGTTTTTT. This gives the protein CATSTGTGINEKLFF.

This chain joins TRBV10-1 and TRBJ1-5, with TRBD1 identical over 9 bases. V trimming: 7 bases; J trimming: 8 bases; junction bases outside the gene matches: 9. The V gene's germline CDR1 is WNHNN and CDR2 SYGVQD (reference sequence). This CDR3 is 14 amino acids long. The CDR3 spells CASKRDRALEPQHF. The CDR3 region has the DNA TGCGCCAGCAAGAGGGACAGGGCTTTGGAGCCCCAGCATTTT.

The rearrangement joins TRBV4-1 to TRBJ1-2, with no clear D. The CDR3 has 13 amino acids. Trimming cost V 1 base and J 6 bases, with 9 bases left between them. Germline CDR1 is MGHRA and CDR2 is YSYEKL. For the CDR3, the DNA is TGCGCCAGCAGCCAAGGGTCCGGGAATGGCTACACCTTC. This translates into CASSQGSGNGYTF.

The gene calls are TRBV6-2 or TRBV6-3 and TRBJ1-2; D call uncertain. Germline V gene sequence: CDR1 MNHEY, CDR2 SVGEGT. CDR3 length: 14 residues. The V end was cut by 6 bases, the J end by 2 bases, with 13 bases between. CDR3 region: CASSSISVNYGYTF. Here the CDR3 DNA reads TGTGCCAGCAGCTCTATTTCAGTGAACTATGGCTACACCTTC.

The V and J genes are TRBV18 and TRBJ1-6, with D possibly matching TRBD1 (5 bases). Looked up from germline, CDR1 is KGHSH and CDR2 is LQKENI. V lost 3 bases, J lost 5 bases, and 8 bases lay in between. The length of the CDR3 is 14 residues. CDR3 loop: CASSPGGNNSPLHF. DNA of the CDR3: TGTGCCAGCTCACCCGGGGGAAATAATTCACCCCTCCACTTT.

The CDR3 loop is CASSLGRRGSSYGYTF. CDR3 bases: TGTGCCAGCAGTTTAGGGCGCCGGGGCAGTAGCTATGGCTACACCTTC. The rearrangement uses TRBV27 and TRBJ1-2, with a possible D match to TRBD1 (5 bases). Trimming stripped 2 bases from V and 4 bases from J, with 17 bases between. This CDR3 is built from 16 residues. Looked up from germline, CDR1 is MNHEY and CDR2 is SMNVEV (reference sequence).

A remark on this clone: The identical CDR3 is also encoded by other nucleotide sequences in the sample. This chain's CDR3 is CASSWGGQGNTEAFF. The CDR3, as DNA: TGTGCCAGCAGTTGGGGAGGACAGGGGAACACTGAAGCTTTCTTT. The chain is built from TRBV5-4 and TRBJ1-1, with TRBD1 identical over 8 bases. Germline CDR1 SGHNT, CDR2 YYREEE (reference sequence). This CDR3 region has 15 residues. V dropped 5 bases and J dropped 1; count of bases not matched to a gene: 7.

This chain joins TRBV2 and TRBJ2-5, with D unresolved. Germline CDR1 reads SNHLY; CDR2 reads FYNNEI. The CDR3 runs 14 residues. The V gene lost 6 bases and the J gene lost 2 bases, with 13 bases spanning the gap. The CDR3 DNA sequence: TGTGCCAGCAGCCCCGGACGGCATCAAGAGACCCAGTACTTC. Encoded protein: CASSPGRHQETQYF.